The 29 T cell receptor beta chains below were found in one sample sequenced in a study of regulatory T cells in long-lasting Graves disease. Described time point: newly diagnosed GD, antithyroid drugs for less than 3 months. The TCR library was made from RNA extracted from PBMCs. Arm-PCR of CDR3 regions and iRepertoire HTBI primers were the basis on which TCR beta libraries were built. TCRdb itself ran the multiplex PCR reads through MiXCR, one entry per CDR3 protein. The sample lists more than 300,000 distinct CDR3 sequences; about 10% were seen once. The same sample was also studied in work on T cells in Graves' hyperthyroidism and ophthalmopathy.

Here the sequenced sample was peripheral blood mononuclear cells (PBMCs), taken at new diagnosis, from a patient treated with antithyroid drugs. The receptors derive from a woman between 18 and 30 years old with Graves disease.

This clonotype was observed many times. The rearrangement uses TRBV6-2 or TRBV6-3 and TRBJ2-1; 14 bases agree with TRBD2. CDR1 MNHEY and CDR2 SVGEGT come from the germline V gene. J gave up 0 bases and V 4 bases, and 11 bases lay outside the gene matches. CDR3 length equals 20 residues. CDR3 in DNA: TGTGCCAGCAGTTTCTCGGGACTAGCGGGAGTGGTTGGCTCCTACAATGAGCAGTTCTTC. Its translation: CASSFSGLAGVVGSYNEQFF.

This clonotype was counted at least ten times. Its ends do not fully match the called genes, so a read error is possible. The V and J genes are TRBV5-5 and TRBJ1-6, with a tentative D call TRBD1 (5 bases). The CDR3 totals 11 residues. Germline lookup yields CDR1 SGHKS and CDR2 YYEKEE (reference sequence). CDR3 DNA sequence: TGTGCCAGCAGTTTCCGGGACCTCCTCTACTTT. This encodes CASSFRDLLYF.

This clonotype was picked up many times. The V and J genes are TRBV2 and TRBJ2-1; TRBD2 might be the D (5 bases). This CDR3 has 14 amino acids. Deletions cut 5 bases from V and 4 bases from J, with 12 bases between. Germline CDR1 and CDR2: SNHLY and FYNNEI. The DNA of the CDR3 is TGTGCCAGCAGTTCAGAGGGAACTTACAATGAGCAGTTCTTC. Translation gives CASSSEGTYNEQFF.

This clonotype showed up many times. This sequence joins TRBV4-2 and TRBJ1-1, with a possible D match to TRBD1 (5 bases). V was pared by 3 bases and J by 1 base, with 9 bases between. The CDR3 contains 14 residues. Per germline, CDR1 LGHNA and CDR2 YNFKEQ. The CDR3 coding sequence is TGTGCCAGCAGCCAGAATACAGGGAACACTGAAGCTTTCTTT. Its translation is CASSQNTGNTEAFF.

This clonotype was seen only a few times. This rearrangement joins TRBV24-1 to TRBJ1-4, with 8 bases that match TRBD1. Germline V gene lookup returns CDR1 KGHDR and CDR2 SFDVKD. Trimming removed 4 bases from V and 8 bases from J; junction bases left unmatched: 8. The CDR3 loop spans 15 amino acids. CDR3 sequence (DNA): TGTGCCACCAGTGACACCGGACAGGGAGACGAAAAACTGTTTTTT. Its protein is CATSDTGQGDEKLFF.

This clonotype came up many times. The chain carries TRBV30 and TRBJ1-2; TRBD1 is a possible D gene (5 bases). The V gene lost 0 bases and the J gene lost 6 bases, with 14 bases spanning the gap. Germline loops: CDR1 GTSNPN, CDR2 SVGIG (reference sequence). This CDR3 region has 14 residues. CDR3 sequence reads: CAWSVLWRGDGYTF. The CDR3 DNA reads TGTGCCTGGAGTGTACTGTGGAGGGGCGATGGCTACACCTTC.

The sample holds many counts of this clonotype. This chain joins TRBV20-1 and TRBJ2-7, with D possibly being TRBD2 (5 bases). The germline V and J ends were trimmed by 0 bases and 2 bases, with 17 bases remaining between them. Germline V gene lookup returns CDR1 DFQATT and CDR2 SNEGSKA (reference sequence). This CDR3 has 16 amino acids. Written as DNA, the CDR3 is TGCAGTGCTAGAGATCGGTCAGACTATTGGCCCTACGAGCAGTACTTC. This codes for CSARDRSDYWPYEQYF.

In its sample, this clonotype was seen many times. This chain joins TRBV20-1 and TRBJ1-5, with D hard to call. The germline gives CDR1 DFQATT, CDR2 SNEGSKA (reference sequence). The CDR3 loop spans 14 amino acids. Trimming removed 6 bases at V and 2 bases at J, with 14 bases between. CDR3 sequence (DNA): TGCAGTGCGTCCGACTGGGGTGGCAATCAGCCCCAGCATTTT. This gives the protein CSASDWGGNQPQHF.

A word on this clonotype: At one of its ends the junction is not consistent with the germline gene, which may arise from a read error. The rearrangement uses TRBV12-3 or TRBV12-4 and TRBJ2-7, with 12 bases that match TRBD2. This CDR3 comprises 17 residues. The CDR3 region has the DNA TGTGCCGGCAGTTTAGGGAAGACTAGCGGGGGAACCTACGAGCAGTACTTC. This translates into CAGSLGKTSGGTYEQYF.

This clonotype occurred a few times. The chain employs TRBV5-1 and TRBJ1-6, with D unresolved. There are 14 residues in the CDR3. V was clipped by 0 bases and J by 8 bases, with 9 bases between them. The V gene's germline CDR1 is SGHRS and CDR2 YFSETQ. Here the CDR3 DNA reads TGCGCCAGCAGCTTGGGGACCGGGCATTCACCCCTCCACTTT. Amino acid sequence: CASSLGTGHSPLHF. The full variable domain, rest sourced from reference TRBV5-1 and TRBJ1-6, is KAGVTQTPRYLIKTRGQQVTLSCSPISGHRSVSWYQQTPGQGLQFLFEYFSETQRNKGNFPGRFSGRQFSNSRSEMNVSTLELGDSALYLCASSLGTGHSPLHFGNGTRLTVT.

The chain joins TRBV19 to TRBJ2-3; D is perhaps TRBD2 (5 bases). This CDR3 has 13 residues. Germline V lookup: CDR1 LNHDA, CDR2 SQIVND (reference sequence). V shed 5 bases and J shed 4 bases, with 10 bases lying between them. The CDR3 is CASSRWGADTQYF. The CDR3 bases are TGTGCCAGTAGTCGCTGGGGAGCAGATACGCAGTATTTT.

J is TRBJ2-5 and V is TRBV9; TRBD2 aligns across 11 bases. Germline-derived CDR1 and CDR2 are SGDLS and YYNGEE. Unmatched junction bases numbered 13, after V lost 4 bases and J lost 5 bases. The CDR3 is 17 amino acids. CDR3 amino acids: CASSPTWASGGMETQYF. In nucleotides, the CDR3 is TGTGCCAGCAGCCCGACTTGGGCTAGCGGGGGGATGGAGACCCAGTACTTC.

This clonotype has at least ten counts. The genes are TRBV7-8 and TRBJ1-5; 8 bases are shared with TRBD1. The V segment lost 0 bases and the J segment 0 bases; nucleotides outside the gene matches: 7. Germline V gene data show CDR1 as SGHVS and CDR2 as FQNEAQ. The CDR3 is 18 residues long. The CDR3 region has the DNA TGTGCCAGCAGCTTAGCTTTGGGGACAGGATATAGCAATCAGCCCCAGCATTTT. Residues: CASSLALGTGYSNQPQHF.

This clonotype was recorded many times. The CDR3 region is CASRDRGWGRTGELFF. DNA of the CDR3: TGTGCCAGCAGGGACAGGGGATGGGGAAGGACCGGGGAGCTGTTTTTT. The J gene is TRBJ2-2, the V gene TRBV6-2 or TRBV6-3, with 9 bases lining up with TRBD1. Germline CDR1 and CDR2: MNHEY and SVGEGT. This CDR3 region has 16 residues. V shed 6 bases and J 5 bases; nucleotides not matched to a gene: 10.

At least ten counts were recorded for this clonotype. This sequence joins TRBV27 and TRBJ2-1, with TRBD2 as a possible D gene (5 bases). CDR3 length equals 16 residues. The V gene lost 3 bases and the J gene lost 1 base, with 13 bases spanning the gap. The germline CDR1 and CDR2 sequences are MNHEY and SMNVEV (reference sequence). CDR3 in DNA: TGTGCCAGCAGTTTCACTAGAAGAAGGTCCTACAATGAGCAGTTCTTC. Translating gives CASSFTRRRSYNEQFF.

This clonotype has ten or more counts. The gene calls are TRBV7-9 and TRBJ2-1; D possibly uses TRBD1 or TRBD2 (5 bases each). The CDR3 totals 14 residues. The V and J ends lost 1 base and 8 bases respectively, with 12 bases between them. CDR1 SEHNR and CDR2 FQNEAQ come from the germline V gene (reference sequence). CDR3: CASSLVSLGDEQFF. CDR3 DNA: TGTGCCAGCAGCTTAGTCTCCCTGGGGGATGAGCAGTTCTTC. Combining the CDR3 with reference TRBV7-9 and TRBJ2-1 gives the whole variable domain DTGVSQNPRHKITKRGQNVTFRCDPISEHNRLYWYRQTLGQGPEFLTYFQNEAQLEKSRLLSDRFSAERPKGSFSTLEIQRTEQGDSAMYLCASSLVSLGDEQFFGPGTRLTVL.

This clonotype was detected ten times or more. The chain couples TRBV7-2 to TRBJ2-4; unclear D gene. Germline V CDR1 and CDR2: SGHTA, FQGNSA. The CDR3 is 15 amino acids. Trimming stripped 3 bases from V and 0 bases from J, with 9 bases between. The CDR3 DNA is TGTGCCAGCAGCTTTGGCAGACGAGCCAAAAACATTCAGTACTTC. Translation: CASSFGRRAKNIQYF.

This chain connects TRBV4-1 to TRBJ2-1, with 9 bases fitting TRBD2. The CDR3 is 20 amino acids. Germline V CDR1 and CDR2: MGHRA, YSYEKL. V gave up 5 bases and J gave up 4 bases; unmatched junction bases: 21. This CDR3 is CASSTPPAAISGRHYNEQFF. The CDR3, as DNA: TGCGCCAGCAGCACGCCGCCAGCAGCCATTAGCGGGAGACATTACAATGAGCAGTTCTTC.

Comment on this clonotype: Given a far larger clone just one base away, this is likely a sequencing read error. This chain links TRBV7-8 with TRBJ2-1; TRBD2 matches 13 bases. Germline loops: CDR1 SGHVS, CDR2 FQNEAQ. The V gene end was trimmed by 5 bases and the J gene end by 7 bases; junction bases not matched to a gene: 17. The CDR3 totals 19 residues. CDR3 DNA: TGTGCCAGCAGCCCCCTGACTAGCGGGAGGCACGGTTTTTTGAATGAGCAGTTCTTC. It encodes CASSPLTSGRHGFLNEQFF.

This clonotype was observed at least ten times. In DNA form, the CDR3 reads TGCAGTGCTAGACCCCGGGACGGGCATTATCAGCCCCAGCATTTT. It encodes CSARPRDGHYQPQHF. The chain joins TRBV20-1 to TRBJ1-5; D may be TRBD1 (5 bases). V was shortened by 2 bases and J by 5 bases, with 16 bases between the two germline ends. The length of the CDR3 is 15 residues. Germline CDR1 DFQATT, CDR2 SNEGSKA (reference sequence).

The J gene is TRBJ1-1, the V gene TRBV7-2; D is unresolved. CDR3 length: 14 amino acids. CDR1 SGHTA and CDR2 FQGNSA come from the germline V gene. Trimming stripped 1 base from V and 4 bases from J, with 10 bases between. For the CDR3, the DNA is TGTGCCAGCAGCTTAGTGGAATTCGGCACTGAAGCTTTCTTT. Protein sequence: CASSLVEFGTEAFF.

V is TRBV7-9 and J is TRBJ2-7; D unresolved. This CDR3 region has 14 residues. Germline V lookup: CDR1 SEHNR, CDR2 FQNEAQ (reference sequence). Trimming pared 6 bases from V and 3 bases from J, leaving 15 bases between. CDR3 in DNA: TGTGCCAGCAGTCTGGGTCCTGGCCTCTACGAGCAGTACTTC. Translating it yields CASSLGPGLYEQYF.

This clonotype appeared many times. CDR3 coding DNA: TGTGCCAGCAGCTTATCAGAGGCTTTCTTT. It specifies CASSLSEAFF. V is TRBV7-9 and J is TRBJ1-1; D is unclear. The CDR3 totals 10 residues. V was clipped by 2 bases and J by 11 bases, with 6 bases between them. Germline lookup yields CDR1 SEHNR and CDR2 FQNEAQ (reference sequence).

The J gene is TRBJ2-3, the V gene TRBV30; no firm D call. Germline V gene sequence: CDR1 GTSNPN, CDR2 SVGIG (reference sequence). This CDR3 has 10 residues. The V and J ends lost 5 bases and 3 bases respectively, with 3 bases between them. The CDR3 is CAWETDTQYF. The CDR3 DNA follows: TGTGCCTGGGAAACAGATACGCAGTATTTT. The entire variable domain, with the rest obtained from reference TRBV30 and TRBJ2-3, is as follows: SQTIHQWPATLVQPVGSPLSLECTVEGTSNPNLYWYRQAAGRGLQLLFYSVGIGQISSEVPQNLSASRPQDRQFILSSKKLLLSDSGFYLCAWETDTQYFGPGTRLTVL.

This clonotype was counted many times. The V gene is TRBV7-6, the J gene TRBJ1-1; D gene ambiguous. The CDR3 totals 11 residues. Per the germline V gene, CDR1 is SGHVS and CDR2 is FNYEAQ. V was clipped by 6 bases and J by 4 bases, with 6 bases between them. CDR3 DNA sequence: TGTGCCAGCAGTACGGGCACTGAAGCTTTCTTT. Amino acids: CASSTGTEAFF.

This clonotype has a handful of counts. The DNA of the CDR3 is TGTGCCAGCAGCCACAAGGGGGACAGAAGGACTGAAGCTTTCTTT. As protein: CASSHKGDRRTEAFF. The chain joins TRBV3-1 to TRBJ1-1, with 7 nucleotides matching TRBD1. V lost 3 bases, J lost 5 bases, and 9 bases stayed unmatched. This CDR3 is built from 15 residues. Germline values: CDR1 LGHDT, CDR2 YNNKEL (reference sequence). Full variable domain (remainder filled in from reference TRBV3-1 and TRBJ1-1): DTAVSQTPKYLVTQMGNDKSIKCEQNLGHDTMYWYKQDSKKFLKIMFSYNNKELIINETVPNRFSPKSPDKAHLNLHINSLELGDSAVYFCASSHKGDRRTEAFFGQGTRLTVV.

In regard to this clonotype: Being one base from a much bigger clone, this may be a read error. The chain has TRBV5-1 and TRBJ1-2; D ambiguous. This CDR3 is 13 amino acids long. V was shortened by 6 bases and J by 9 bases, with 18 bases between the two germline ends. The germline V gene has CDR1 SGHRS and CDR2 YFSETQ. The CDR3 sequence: CASTSVGSYCYTF. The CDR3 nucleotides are TGCGCCAGCACAAGTGTAGGATCGTATTGCTACACCTTC.

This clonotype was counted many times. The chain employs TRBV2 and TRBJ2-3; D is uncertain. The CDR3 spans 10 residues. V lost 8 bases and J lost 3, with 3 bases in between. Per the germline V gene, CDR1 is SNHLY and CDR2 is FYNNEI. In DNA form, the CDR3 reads TGTGCCAGCGAGACAGATACGCAGTATTTT. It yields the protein CASETDTQYF. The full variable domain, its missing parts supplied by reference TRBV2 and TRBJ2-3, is EPEVTQTPSHQVTQMGQEVILRCVPISNHLYFYWYRQILGQKVEFLVSFYNNEISEKSEIFDDQFSVERPDGSNFTLKIRSTKLEDSAMYFCASETDTQYFGPGTRLTVL.

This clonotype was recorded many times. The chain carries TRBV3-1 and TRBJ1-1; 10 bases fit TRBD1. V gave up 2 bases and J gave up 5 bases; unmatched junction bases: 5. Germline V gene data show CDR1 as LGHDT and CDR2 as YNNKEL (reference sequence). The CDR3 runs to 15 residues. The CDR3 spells CASSQPGTGETEAFF. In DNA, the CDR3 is TGTGCCAGCAGCCAACCCGGGACAGGGGAGACTGAAGCTTTCTTT.